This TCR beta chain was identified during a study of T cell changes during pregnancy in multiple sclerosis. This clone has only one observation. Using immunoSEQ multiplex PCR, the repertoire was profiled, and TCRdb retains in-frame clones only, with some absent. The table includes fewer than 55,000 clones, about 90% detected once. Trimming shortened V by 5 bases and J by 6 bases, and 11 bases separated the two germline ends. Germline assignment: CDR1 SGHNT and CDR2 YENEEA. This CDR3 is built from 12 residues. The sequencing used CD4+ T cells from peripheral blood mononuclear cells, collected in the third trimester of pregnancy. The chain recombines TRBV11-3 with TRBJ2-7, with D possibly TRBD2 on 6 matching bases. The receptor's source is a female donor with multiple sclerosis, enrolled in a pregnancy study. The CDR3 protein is CASSPGGSEQYF. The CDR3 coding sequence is TGTGCCAGCAGCCCCGGGGGTTCCGAGCAGTACTTC.